What follows are 24 T cell receptor beta chains derived from one specimen sequenced in a study of blood T cell repertoires in COVID-19. Libraries were prepared by immunoSEQ multiplex PCR; TCRdb keeps only in-frame clonotypes and omits some of them. The profile shows fewer than 90,000 clones, about 86% of them singletons. Sequenced sample: peripheral blood. The origin of the receptors is a man aged 80 or over in a cohort sampled during active COVID-19.

The V and J genes are TRBV10-3 and TRBJ1-3; D unclear. The CDR3 has 16 amino acids. Germline loops: CDR1 ENHRY, CDR2 SYGVKD. V was clipped by 3 bases and J by 5 bases, with 17 bases between them. CDR3 DNA sequence: TGTGCCATCAGTGATGGGTCACGGGTAGAGAGAAACACCATATATTTT. Protein sequence: CAISDGSRVERNTIYF.

This clone was seen once. This chain connects TRBV29-1 to TRBJ2-7; 7 bases fit TRBD1. The length of the CDR3 is 11 residues. Germline assignment: CDR1 SQVTM and CDR2 ANQGSEA. With 2 bases clipped from V and 7 bases from J, the junction kept 2 bases outside the gene matches. The CDR3 is CSVETTGEQYF. In DNA, the CDR3 is TGCAGCGTTGAAACGACAGGGGAGCAGTACTTC.

This sequence joins TRBV7-9 and TRBJ2-2, with a tentative D call TRBD1 (6 bases). Germline CDR1 SEHNR, CDR2 FQNEAQ (reference sequence). V gave up 0 bases and J gave up 4 bases, with 6 bases separating them. The CDR3 runs to 14 residues. The CDR3 here is CASSLATGTGELFF. The CDR3 DNA sequence: TGTGCCAGCAGCTTAGCGACAGGCACCGGGGAGCTGTTTTTT.

V gene TRBV5-1 combines with J gene TRBJ1-6, with 7 nucleotides matching TRBD1. In germline, CDR1 is SGHRS, CDR2 YFSETQ. This CDR3 comprises 15 residues. V dropped 4 bases and J dropped 5; count of bases not matched to a gene: 6. The CDR3 DNA sequence: TGCGCCAGCAGCCCGCGGACAGGAGATAATTCACCCCTCCACTTT. It yields the protein CASSPRTGDNSPLHF.

This chain uses TRBV4-2 with TRBJ2-5, with 14 nucleotides matching TRBD2. Germline-derived CDR1 and CDR2 are LGHNA and YNFKEQ. CDR3 size: 17 residues. The V gene end was trimmed by 4 bases and the J gene end by 2 bases; junction bases not matched to a gene: 6. CDR3 loop: CASSLAGTSGGQETQYF. CDR3 DNA: TGTGCCAGCAGCCTAGCCGGGACTAGCGGGGGTCAAGAGACCCAGTACTTC.

The chain is built from TRBV12-5 and TRBJ1-1; D not resolved. This CDR3 is 15 amino acids long. Germline V gene data show CDR1 as LGHNT and CDR2 as FRNRAP. Deletions cut 0 bases from V and 1 base from J, with 9 bases between. CDR3 DNA sequence: TGTGCTAGTGGTTTGGTTGTCAGCGGGAACACTGAAGCTTTCTTT. Amino acids: CASGLVVSGNTEAFF.

The V call is TRBV2, the J call TRBJ1-1; D perhaps matches TRBD1 (5 bases). The CDR3 is 13 residues long. From germline, CDR1 is SNHLY and CDR2 FYNNEI. Trimming removed 6 bases at V and 3 bases at J, with 11 bases between. CDR3 in DNA: TGTGCCAGCAGACAGAGCAGGGACACTGAAGCTTTCTTT. Translating it yields CASRQSRDTEAFF. The full variable domain, its missing parts supplied by reference TRBV2 and TRBJ1-1, is EPEVTQTPSHQVTQMGQEVILRCVPISNHLYFYWYRQILGQKVEFLVSFYNNEISEKSEIFDDQFSVERPDGSNFTLKIRSTKLEDSAMYFCASRQSRDTEAFFGQGTRLTVV.

The chain has TRBV5-8 and TRBJ2-5; the match to TRBD1 covers 8 bases. This CDR3 region has 14 residues. V trimming: 4 bases; J trimming: 4 bases; junction bases outside the gene matches: 6. CDR1 is SGHTS and CDR2 is YDEGEE in the germline V gene. CDR3 sequence (DNA): TGTGCCAGCAGCAACCGGGACAGGATAGAGACCCAGTACTTC. Its protein product is CASSNRDRIETQYF.

The gene calls are TRBV7-2 and TRBJ2-4, with 8 positions matching TRBD2. J lost 4 bases, V lost 0 bases, and 8 bases had no gene match. CDR3 length equals 17 residues. From germline, CDR1 is SGHTA and CDR2 FQGNSA. For the CDR3, the DNA is TGTGCCAGCAGCTTAGCCGCAGCGGGGGCCGATAAAAACATTCAGTACTTC. Translating it yields CASSLAAAGADKNIQYF.

The genes are TRBV3-1 (or the pseudogene TRBV3-2) and TRBJ1-2; no clear D. Germline CDR1 and CDR2: LGHDT and YNNKEL (reference sequence). V lost 5 bases and J 8 bases, leaving 15 bases between the germline ends. This CDR3 spans 13 amino acids. CDR3 nucleotides: TGTGCCAGCAGCGGGAGCCAATCCGGGGGCTACACCTTC. This sequence encodes CASSGSQSGGYTF.

This clone occurred a few times. V gene TRBV10-3 combines with J gene TRBJ1-5, with 7 bases aligning to TRBD1. V lost 4 bases to trimming and J lost 4 bases; unmatched junction nucleotides: 1. Per the germline V gene, CDR1 is ENHRY and CDR2 is SYGVKD. The CDR3 totals 13 residues. The CDR3 protein is CAISGTGNQPQHF. For the CDR3, the DNA is TGTGCCATCAGTGGGACAGGAAATCAGCCCCAGCATTTT.

The chain joins TRBV29-1 to TRBJ1-1; D perhaps matches TRBD1 (6 bases). The CDR3 spans 14 residues. Germline assignment: CDR1 SQVTM and CDR2 ANQGSEA. Deletions cut 5 bases from V and 4 bases from J, with 17 bases between. The CDR3 DNA sequence: TGCAGCGTTTCTCAGGGGATAGGAAGCACTGAAGCTTTCTTT. Residues: CSVSQGIGSTEAFF.

The J gene is TRBJ1-2, the V gene TRBV9; possibly TRBD1 for D (5 bases). Germline V gives CDR1 SGDLS, CDR2 YYNGEE. CDR3 size: 14 residues. V lost 0 bases and J lost 1, with 7 bases in between. The CDR3 coding sequence is TGTGCCAGCAGCGTAGGACAGCTTAACTATGGCTACACCTTC. As protein: CASSVGQLNYGYTF.

In its sample, this clone was seen once. The chain links TRBV6-2 or TRBV6-3 to TRBJ2-1, with 11 bases fitting TRBD2. The germline V gene encodes CDR1 MNHEY and CDR2 SVGEGT. This CDR3 spans 16 amino acids. V lost 5 bases, J lost 8 bases, and 11 bases stayed unmatched. CDR3 sequence reads: CASSRGDSGGAYEQFF. The CDR3 coding sequence is TGTGCCAGCAGTCGAGGAGATAGCGGGGGGGCCTATGAGCAGTTCTTC.

The chain has TRBV7-6 and TRBJ2-1; D might be TRBD2 (5 bases). V was shortened by 1 base and J by 12 bases, with 7 bases between the two germline ends. CDR1 is SGHVS, CDR2 FNYEAQ, per germline. The CDR3 has 11 residues. CDR3 nucleotides: TGTGCCAGCAGCTTAGAAGGGAGGCAGTTCTTC. This sequence encodes CASSLEGRQFF.

V and J are TRBV7-6 and TRBJ2-2, with 7 bases that match TRBD1. V was pared by 5 bases and J by 4 bases, with 10 bases of the junction left unmatched. Germline assignment: CDR1 SGHVS and CDR2 FNYEAQ. The CDR3 is made up of 16 amino acids. CDR3 nucleotides: TGTGCCAGCAGCCGTTCGACAGGGTTAGTCACCGGGGAGCTGTTTTTT. The encoded protein is CASSRSTGLVTGELFF.

The V call is TRBV19, the J call TRBJ1-1; 8 bases fit TRBD1. Unmatched junction bases numbered 17, after V lost 7 bases and J lost 10 bases. Germline CDR1 reads LNHDA; CDR2 reads SQIVND (reference sequence). There are 15 residues in the CDR3. This chain's CDR3 is CASTGTPASDRGAFF. The CDR3, as DNA: TGTGCCAGTACTGGGACACCGGCGTCCGACAGGGGAGCTTTCTTT.

This clone was picked up many times. This chain joins TRBV7-3 and TRBJ1-6, with D tentatively TRBD1 (5 bases). The CDR3 is made up of 14 amino acids. The germline V gene has CDR1 SGHTA and CDR2 FQGTGA. The V end was cut by 0 bases, the J end by 10 bases, with 10 bases between. CDR3 region: CASSLTAQASPLHF. The CDR3 nucleotides are TGTGCCAGCAGCTTAACGGCACAGGCGTCACCCCTCCACTTT. The full variable domain, with the rest looked up from reference TRBV7-3 and TRBJ1-6, is GAGVSQTPSNKVTEKGKYVELRCDPISGHTALYWYRQSLGQGPEFLIYFQGTGAADDSGLPNDRFFAVRPEGSVSTLKIQRTERGDSAVYLCASSLTAQASPLHFGNGTRLTVT.

Here the CDR3 reads CASSETSGGFYEQYV. The CDR3 DNA follows: TGTGCCAGCAGTGAAACTAGCGGGGGATTCTACGAGCAGTACGTC. The chain carries TRBV6-1 and TRBJ2-7, with TRBD2 matching over 11 bases. The ends lost 2 bases at V and 3 bases at J; junction bases unmatched: 3. This CDR3 has 15 residues. Germline CDR1 and CDR2: MNHNS and SASEGT.

The CDR3 DNA is TGCAGCGTTGATCTCGGGACAGGTGCCGGGGAGCTGTTTTTT. Amino acid sequence: CSVDLGTGAGELFF. The V gene is TRBV29-1, the J gene TRBJ2-2; 8 bases line up with TRBD1. From germline, CDR1 is SQVTM and CDR2 ANQGSEA. V trimming: 3 bases; J trimming: 6 bases; junction bases outside the gene matches: 6. The CDR3 is made up of 14 amino acids.

V is TRBV2 and J is TRBJ1-2; 8 bases agree with TRBD1. From germline, CDR1 is SNHLY and CDR2 FYNNEI. The V gene end was trimmed by 7 bases and the J gene end by 9 bases; junction bases not matched to a gene: 13. The CDR3 runs to 14 residues. CDR3: CASTPQGDGVSYTF. The CDR3 nucleotides are TGTGCCAGCACCCCACAGGGGGATGGTGTCAGCTACACCTTC.

This CDR3 is CASSSQTGNTGSHEQYV. CDR3 nucleotide sequence: TGTGCCAGCAGCTCCCAGACCGGAAATACAGGGTCCCACGAGCAGTACGTC. V is TRBV5-5 and J is TRBJ2-7; tentatively, D is TRBD1 (6 bases). The germline CDR1 and CDR2 sequences are SGHKS and YYEKEE (reference sequence). V was clipped by 3 bases and J by 5 bases, with 24 bases between them. This CDR3 spans 17 amino acids.

This clone turned up a few times. The gene calls are TRBV7-9 and TRBJ2-7; 7 bases align to TRBD2. The germline CDR1 and CDR2 sequences are SEHNR and FQNEAQ (reference sequence). This CDR3 is built from 14 residues. V lost 3 bases and J lost 3; bases outside the gene matches: 5. The CDR3, as DNA: TGTGCCAGCAGCTTGATGGCGGGGGACTACGAGCAGTACTTC. This gives the protein CASSLMAGDYEQYF.

The CDR3 is CASSYTFGGGGQPQHF. Written as DNA, the CDR3 is TGTGCCAGCAGTTACACATTTGGGGGCGGTGGTCAGCCCCAGCATTTT. The V gene is TRBV6-2 or TRBV6-3, the J gene TRBJ1-5; perhaps TRBD1 as D (6 bases). The germline V gene has CDR1 MNHEY and CDR2 SVGEGT. The CDR3 extends over 16 amino acids. V lost 2 bases, J lost 6 bases, and 17 bases lay in between.